The 20 T cell receptor beta chains below all came from one sample that was sequenced in a study of shared clonotypes between healthy human individuals. Only in-frame clones appear in the TCRdb table, and some are missing; sequencing was by immunoSEQ multiplex PCR. The table records roughly 2.5 million clones, approximately 94% of them present only once. The sequenced material came from naive CD4+ T cells sorted from blood. Subset defined: CD45RA+ positively selected. These receptor sequences come from a man aged 18 to 35 in good health.

V gene TRBV5-4 combines with J gene TRBJ1-1; D is perhaps TRBD1 (5 bases). Trimming shortened V by 0 bases and J by 3 bases, and 15 bases separated the two germline ends. The CDR3 consists of 16 residues. CDR1 and CDR2 (germline): SGHNT, YYREEE (reference sequence). The CDR3 protein is CASSLVGQGVDTEAFF. The CDR3 DNA sequence: TGTGCCAGCAGCTTGGTGGGCCAGGGAGTAGACACTGAAGCTTTCTTT.

This clone was counted once. DNA of the CDR3: TGCAGCGCGATTATAGGCACAGATACGCAGTATTTT. Translation gives CSAIIGTDTQYF. This rearrangement joins TRBV29-1 to TRBJ2-3; D is ambiguous. V lost 7 bases, J lost 1 base, and 9 bases lay in between. The CDR3 has 12 amino acids. CDR1 SQVTM and CDR2 ANQGSEA come from the germline V gene.

The rearrangement links TRBV5-5 to TRBJ1-1; possible D gene TRBD1, 5 bases. V dropped 4 bases and J dropped 11 bases, with 15 bases sitting between them. Germline V gene data show CDR1 as SGHKS and CDR2 as YYEKEE (reference sequence). The CDR3 loop spans 12 amino acids. CDR3 residues: CASSGMGTEAFF. The CDR3 nucleotides are TGTGCCAGCAGCGGGATGGGGACGGAGGCTTTCTTT. Supplemented by reference TRBV5-5 and TRBJ1-1, the full variable domain reads DAGVTQSPTHLIKTRGQQVTLRCSPISGHKSVSWYQQVLGQGPQFIFQYYEKEERGRGNFPDRFSARQFPNYSSELNVNALLLGDSALYLCASSGMGTEAFFGQGTRLTVV.

The count of this clone is one. The rearrangement links TRBV6-1 to TRBJ1-1; 9 bases agree with TRBD1. Looked up from germline, CDR1 is MNHNS and CDR2 is SASEGT. This CDR3 is built from 15 residues. J gave up 1 base and V 5 bases, and 5 bases lay outside the gene matches. Written as DNA, the CDR3 is TGTGCCAGCAGTATTACAGGGGGCAAGAACACTGAAGCTTTCTTT. This encodes CASSITGGKNTEAFF.

The chain recombines TRBV28 with TRBJ1-6; D may be TRBD1 (6 bases). The CDR3 is 16 amino acids. Germline CDR1 is MDHEN and CDR2 is SYDVKM. Trimming took off 7 bases at V and 14 bases at J, with 27 bases between the two ends. The DNA of the CDR3 is TGTGCCAGCACCTCCCAGGGGCGTGAGGGGTTTCAAACCCTCCACTTT. Translated, it gives CASTSQGREGFQTLHF.

This clone was observed a handful of times. The chain is built from TRBV10-3 and TRBJ1-5, with TRBD1 as a possible D gene (5 bases). V lost 8 bases and J 5 bases, leaving 10 bases between the germline ends. Germline CDR1 reads ENHRY; CDR2 reads SYGVKD. This CDR3 is 12 amino acids long. The CDR3 DNA is TGTGCCATCCGGGGGGATGATCAGCCCCAGCATTTT. Its translation is CAIRGDDQPQHF.

CDR3 loop: CASSEQGLSSYEQYF. DNA for the CDR3: TGTGCCAGCAGCGAACAGGGCCTAAGCTCCTACGAGCAGTACTTC. This chain joins TRBV9 and TRBJ2-7; perhaps TRBD1 as D (6 bases). CDR1 and CDR2 from the germline V gene are SGDLS and YYNGEE. Trimming left V 3 bases short and J 0 bases short, with 13 bases between. The CDR3 loop spans 15 amino acids. Drawing the rest from reference TRBV9 and TRBJ2-7, the complete variable domain is DSGVTQTPKHLITATGQRVTLRCSPRSGDLSVYWYQQSLDQGLQFLIQYYNGEERAKGNILERFSAQQFPDLHSELNLSSLELGDSALYFCASSEQGLSSYEQYFGPGTRLTVT.

To note about this clone: In the same sample, other DNA sequences code for this CDR3. CDR3 loop: CASSSRTSGSTGELFF. Here the CDR3 DNA reads TGCGCCAGCAGCTCGCGGACTAGCGGGAGCACCGGGGAGCTGTTTTTT. V and J are TRBV5-1 and TRBJ2-2; 13 bases agree with TRBD2. The length of the CDR3 is 16 residues. V was clipped by 3 bases and J by 4 bases; unmatched bases: 3. Germline CDR1 SGHRS, CDR2 YFSETQ.

The rearrangement uses TRBV30 and TRBJ2-2, with unresolved D. Looked up from germline, CDR1 is GTSNPN and CDR2 is SVGIG (reference sequence). Trimming stripped 8 bases from V and 6 bases from J, with 7 bases between. The CDR3 runs 10 residues. CDR3 sequence: CALGSGELFF. As DNA, the CDR3 is TGTGCCCTGGGGTCCGGGGAGCTGTTTTTT.

Written as DNA, the CDR3 is TGCGCCAGCAGCCAATCCCGATTCGTGGGGAGACAGGGAGAGAATGAGCAGTTCTTC. Its translation is CASSQSRFVGRQGENEQFF. The V and J genes are TRBV4-1 and TRBJ2-1; 7 bases match TRBD1. V shed 2 bases and J 7 bases; nucleotides not matched to a gene: 20. This CDR3 has 19 amino acids. Germline V gene sequence: CDR1 MGHRA, CDR2 YSYEKL.

With regard to this clone: Its ends do not fully match the called genes, so a read error is possible. The chain carries TRBV19 and TRBJ1-5; 10 nucleotides align to TRBD1. CDR1 is LNHDA, CDR2 SQIVND, per germline (reference sequence). There are 14 residues in the CDR3. DNA of the CDR3: TGTGCCAGTACTGAGACAGGGGGCAACCAGCCCCAGCATTTT. This encodes CASTETGGNQPQHF.

The V call is TRBV27, the J call TRBJ2-7, with D maybe TRBD1 (5 bases). There are 13 residues in the CDR3. The V end lost 5 bases, the J end lost 6 bases, and 14 bases lay between the germline ends. From germline, CDR1 is MNHEY and CDR2 SMNVEV (reference sequence). CDR3 DNA: TGTGCCAGCAGTACCTACTGGGGCCGCGAGCAGTACTTC. This encodes CASSTYWGREQYF.

The CDR3 region is CASSGGRESTEAFF. The CDR3, as DNA: TGCGCCAGCAGCGGAGGGAGGGAGAGCACTGAAGCTTTCTTT. The gene calls are TRBV5-1 and TRBJ1-1, with D unresolved. The CDR3 length is 14 residues. Germline V gives CDR1 SGHRS, CDR2 YFSETQ. V lost 4 bases and J 4 bases, leaving 14 bases between the germline ends.

This clone was observed a single time. An end of the junction differs from the germline gene, which may be a read error. The chain couples TRBV7-7 to TRBJ2-3, with a tentative D call TRBD2 (7 bases). Germline assignment: CDR1 SSHAT and CDR2 FNYEAQ (reference sequence). The CDR3 consists of 14 residues. The CDR3 nucleotides are TGTGCTAGCAGCCAGACGCGGGGGCAAGATACGCAGTATTTT. This encodes CASSQTRGQDTQYF. The variable domain in full, completed from reference TRBV7-7 and TRBJ2-3, reads GAGVSQSPRYKVTKRGQDVTLRCDPISSHATLYWYQQALGQGPEFLTYFNYEAQPDKSGLPSDRFSAERPEGSISTLTIQRTEQRDSAMYRCASSQTRGQDTQYFGPGTRLTVL.

The chain combines TRBV4-3 with TRBJ1-2; tentatively, D is TRBD1 (6 bases). This CDR3 is built from 15 residues. V lost 4 bases to trimming and J lost 0 bases, with 12 bases between them. Germline assignment: CDR1 LGHNA and CDR2 YSLEER. This chain's CDR3 is CASSPGTLANYGYTF. CDR3 sequence (DNA): TGCGCCAGCAGCCCAGGGACACTTGCTAACTATGGCTACACCTTC.

This clone is a singleton in its sample. J is TRBJ1-2 and V is TRBV27; 11 bases are a match to TRBD1. CDR3 length: 15 residues. In germline, CDR1 is MNHEY, CDR2 SMNVEV (reference sequence). The junction had 7 bases not matched to a gene; V was cut back by 5 bases and J by 5 bases. This CDR3 is CASSLGQGVTYGYTF. The CDR3 nucleotides are TGTGCCAGCAGTCTGGGACAGGGGGTGACATATGGCTACACCTTC.

The chain links TRBV5-6 to TRBJ2-7; the D is unclear. CDR1 and CDR2 (germline): SGHDT, YYEEEE. V shed 4 bases and J shed 2 bases, with 10 bases lying between them. The CDR3 consists of 13 residues. CDR3 sequence (DNA): TGTGCCAGCAGCCCGCCCGGACCCTACGAGCAGTACTTC. Translating it yields CASSPPGPYEQYF.

This chain joins TRBV7-9 and TRBJ2-5, with TRBD2 as a possible D gene (6 bases). Deletions cut 3 bases from V and 1 base from J, with 9 bases between. Germline V gene lookup returns CDR1 SEHNR and CDR2 FQNEAQ (reference sequence). The CDR3 is made up of 14 amino acids. This CDR3 is CASSFGGTQETQYF. Here the CDR3 DNA reads TGTGCCAGCAGCTTCGGCGGGACCCAAGAGACCCAGTACTTC.

The gene calls are TRBV7-2 and TRBJ2-1; D is ambiguous. The CDR3 consists of 14 residues. Germline V CDR1 and CDR2: SGHTA, FQGNSA. V was cut by 2 bases and J by 10 bases, with 15 bases left in between. The CDR3 spells CASSLWARVGEQFF. In DNA form, the CDR3 reads TGTGCCAGCAGCTTATGGGCTAGGGTCGGGGAGCAGTTCTTC.

The rearrangement joins TRBV5-1 to TRBJ2-1; perhaps D is TRBD1 or TRBD2 (6 bases each). This CDR3 is 16 amino acids long. With 0 bases removed from V and 3 bases from J, the gap between germline ends came to 13 bases. Germline CDR1 and CDR2: SGHRS and YFSETQ. The CDR3: CASSLGSGAVYNEQFF. The CDR3 DNA reads TGCGCCAGCAGCTTGGGGTCGGGGGCGGTCTACAATGAGCAGTTCTTC.